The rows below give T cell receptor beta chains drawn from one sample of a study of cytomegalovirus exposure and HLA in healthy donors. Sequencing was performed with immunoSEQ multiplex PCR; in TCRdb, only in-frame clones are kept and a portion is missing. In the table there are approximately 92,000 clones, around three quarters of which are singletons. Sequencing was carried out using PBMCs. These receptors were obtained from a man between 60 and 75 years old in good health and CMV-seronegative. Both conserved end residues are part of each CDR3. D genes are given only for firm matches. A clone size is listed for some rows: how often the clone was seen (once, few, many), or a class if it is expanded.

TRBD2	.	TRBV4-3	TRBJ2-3	CASSPPGLAGGPGTQYF	TGCGCCAGCAGCCCTCCGGGACTAGCGGGGGGGCCAGGTACGCAGTATTTT
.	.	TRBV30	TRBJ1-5	CAWSVGSSGNQPQHF	TGTGCCTGGAGTGTTGGTAGCTCGGGAAATCAGCCCCAGCATTTT
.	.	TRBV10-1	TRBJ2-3	CASSELRVRDTQYF	TGCGCCAGCAGTGAGTTGCGGGTAAGAGATACGCAGTATTTT
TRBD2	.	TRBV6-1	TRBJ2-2	CASRAGGPAGELFF	TGTGCCAGCAGGGCGGGAGGGCCAGCCGGGGAGCTGTTTTTT
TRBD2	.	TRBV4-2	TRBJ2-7	CASSQGLAGTYEQYF	TGTGCCAGCAGCCAGGGACTAGCGGGAACCTACGAGCAGTACTTC
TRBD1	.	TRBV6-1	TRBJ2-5	CASRDRGRETQYF	TGTGCCAGTAGGGACAGGGGAAGGGAGACCCAGTACTTC
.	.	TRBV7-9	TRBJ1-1	CASSNPGLGGAFF	TGTGCCAGCAGCAACCCGGGACTCGGGGGAGCTTTCTTT
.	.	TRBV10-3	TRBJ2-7	CATKGGEGYEQYF	TGTGCCACCAAGGGGGGGGAGGGCTACGAGCAGTACTTC
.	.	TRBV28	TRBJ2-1	CASSSSGRSSYNEQFF	TGTGCCAGCAGTTCGTCGGGGAGGAGCTCCTACAATGAGCAGTTCTTC
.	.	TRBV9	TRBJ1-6	CASSQGENNSPLHF	TGTGCCAGCAGCCAGGGTGAGAATAATTCACCCCTCCACTTT
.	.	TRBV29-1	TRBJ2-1	CSVLNRTKVNEQFF	TGCAGCGTGCTAAATCGGACTAAGGTCAATGAGCAGTTCTTC
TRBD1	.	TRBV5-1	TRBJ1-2	CASSADRGPLYGYTF	TGCGCCAGCAGCGCGGACAGGGGCCCTCTCTATGGCTACACCTTC
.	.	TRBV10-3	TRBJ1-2	CAISGSMGREPTVYGYTF	TGTGCCATCAGTGGCTCTATGGGCAGAGAACCTACGGTGTACGGCTACACCTTC
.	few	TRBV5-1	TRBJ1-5	CASSLGQVNQPQHF	TGCGCCAGCAGCTTGGGACAGGTCAATCAGCCCCAGCATTTT
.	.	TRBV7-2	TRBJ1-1	CASSLAGAGTEAFF	TGTGCCAGCAGCTTAGCGGGCGCGGGAACTGAAGCTTTCTTT
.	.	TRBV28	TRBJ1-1	CASRPPLALNTEAFF	TGTGCCAGCAGACCACCTCTAGCCCTTAACACTGAAGCTTTCTTT
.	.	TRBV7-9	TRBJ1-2	CASIPQEGSYGYTF	TGTGCCAGCATCCCCCAGGAGGGTTCCTATGGCTACACCTTC
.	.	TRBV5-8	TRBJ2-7	CASSQDSRLAYEQYF	TGTGCCAGCAGTCAGGACAGCCGGCTCGCCTACGAGCAGTACTTC
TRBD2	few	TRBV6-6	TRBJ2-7	CASSWGLARRGQYF	TGTGCCAGCAGCTGGGGACTAGCGAGGAGGGGGCAGTACTTC
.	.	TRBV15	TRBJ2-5	CATSSQVYPHRETQYF	TGTGCCACCAGCAGTCAGGTTTACCCCCACCGAGAGACCCAGTACTTC
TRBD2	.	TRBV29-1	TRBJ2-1	CSVDASGGRGVDEQFF	TGCAGCGTTGACGCTAGCGGGGGCCGCGGGGTGGATGAGCAGTTCTTC
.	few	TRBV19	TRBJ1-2	CASSGQMDYGYTF	TGTGCCAGTAGTGGACAGATGGACTATGGCTACACCTTC
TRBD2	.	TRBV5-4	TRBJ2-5	CASSTDSGGVQETQYF	TGTGCCAGCAGCACTGATAGCGGGGGGGTCCAAGAGACCCAGTACTTC
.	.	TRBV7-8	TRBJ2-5	CASRHLLETQYF	TGTGCCAGCAGACACCTCCTGGAGACCCAGTACTTC
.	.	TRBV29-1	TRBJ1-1	CSATGAGTEAFF	TGCAGCGCAACAGGTGCGGGGACTGAAGCTTTCTTT
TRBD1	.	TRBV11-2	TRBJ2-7	CASSLGTGGGYEQYF	TGTGCCAGCAGCTTAGGGACAGGGGGCGGCTACGAGCAGTACTTC